This TCR beta chain was recovered during a study of cytomegalovirus exposure and HLA in healthy donors (dated by TCRdb to 2015 to 2018). About the study as a whole: According to an earlier analysis of a few hundred of the donors, about 179 million T cells yielded over 100 million unique TCR beta sequences and 276 Gb of sequence data. An early release that covered fewer than 800 HLA-typed donors contained approximately 300 gigabases of sequencing data and around 85 million unique TCR sequences. Of the roughly 410 genotyped donors, approximately 80% were placed in the genetic ancestry cluster associated with self-reported Caucasian donors. The study aimed to test whether signatures of past pathogen exposure could be identified by cataloging public T cell receptors. The T cell repertoires of around 670 subjects were profiled by immunosequencing and related to cytomegalovirus serostatus. Besides the first cohort of 666 subjects, a separate validation cohort made up of 120 different subjects was used. High-throughput TCR immunosequencing, statistical association of individual TCRs with disease status, and machine learning were combined to predict cytomegalovirus infection status. A later analysis re-analyzed previously published TCR beta repertoires from 500 to 700 donors and added high-resolution HLA genotyping to study TCR occurrence patterns. Rather than using new phenotypic data, the later analysis identified candidate immune exposures from TCR beta sequences and from how often those sequences occurred across donors. An earlier analysis of some 500 of the donors applied high-throughput TCR beta sequencing to assess whether each TCR beta V gene segment acted as functional or pseudogenic. Donor age, sex, ethnicity and CMV serostatus were collected together with the repertoire data. Genome-wide SNP genotypes for about 65% of the roughly 670 donors were used in a later genetic analysis, which treated that subset as a discovery cohort. All discovery cohort repertoires had been generated using a single sequencing platform. Both class I and class II loci were covered by HLA typing, at four-digit resolution. The number of typed donors differed by locus: about 620-640 for A, B, C, DRB1 and DQB1; 500 to 550 for DQA1; around 580 for DPA1; and 400 to 480 for DPB1. Because of strong linkage in the cohort, five DR-DQ haplotypes were treated as single units for association and clustering. On average, around 240,000 unique TCR beta nucleotide sequences were sequenced per donor among more than 350 genotyped donors of the cohort, with roughly a sixth of those sequences being non-productive. Here is what the overall study found, with its caveats: HLA typing was unavailable for some donors at each locus, so association tests used only the typed subset. A cluster of highly shared sequence variants was judged likely to be a technical artifact of the sequencing pipeline. In an earlier analysis of about 600 of the donors, most TCR beta V segments appeared in productive rearrangements about 87% or about 30% of the time, broadly matching IMGT annotations. The earlier analysis of approximately 560 of the donors excluded around 17 rarely observed V segments, including chromosome 9 orphons, because counts were too low. A further reported finding was that TCR beta sequences accurately predicted the HLA-A and HLA-B alleles for most subjects in the first cohort. Roughly uniform sequencing depth across donors was assumed in presence/absence analyses, although this assumption may not hold. In a later analysis, 16,951 TCR beta sequences were associated with specific HLA alleles at a false discovery rate of 0.05. The classifier was reported to diagnose cytomegalovirus status with high specificity and sensitivity in both the original cohort and the validation cohort. According to a later genetic analysis, donors in an Asian-associated ancestry cluster had fewer N-insertions in productive TCRs than the roughly 700-donor mean. In a later analysis, HLA-associated TCR beta chains were found to be more clonally expanded and to have lower generation probabilities than equally common non-associated chains. Correlated functional status among segregating V segments might be attributable to linkage disequilibrium, but an unknown experimental factor could not be ruled out. Some IMGT-functional V segments, including TRBV6-2 and TRBV6-3, could not be told apart with the 87-base-pair reads, so those segments were excluded. According to the authors, the approach could potentially be generalized to other disease states and immunological phenotypes. Most TCR sequences were observed very rarely across donors, whereas some public TCRs were present in many individuals. Several of the top co-occurrence clusters appeared to be linked to parvovirus B19, influenza, CMV and Epstein-Barr virus, according to a later analysis. For the cohort, immune exposure information was limited to CMV serostatus. In a later analysis, TCR association rates were found to vary across HLA loci, with the most associated TCRs seen for DRB1 alleles and the fewest for HLA-C alleles. This cohort had only TCR beta chains sequenced, and the lack of alpha or paired-chain data limited which features could be detected. Three of the identified cytomegalovirus-associated TCR beta chains were confirmed in vitro to be specific for cytomegalovirus antigens. Most CMV-associated TCR beta chains appeared to be HLA-restricted in a later analysis, and the HLA associations seemed to be driven largely by CMV exposure. Assigning TCR associations to individual alleles was difficult when HLA alleles, especially DR and DQ, strongly co-occurred. The study gave a list of some 150 TCR beta chains associated with cytomegalovirus. In a later genetic analysis, a missense DCLRE1C variant was associated with V-gene and J-gene trimming of TCR beta chains, and the association was replicated in an independent cohort.

The germline V end is reduced by 7 bases and the J end by 6 bases; junction bases left unmatched: 9. Counted from cysteine to phenylalanine, this CDR3 has 15 amino acids. The kept DNA is CDR3 alone, 45 bases in frame from the first base. Via the germline V gene, CDR1 is SGHRS and CDR2 YFSETQ. Receptor libraries were prepared by the immunoSEQ multiplex PCR assay. For the multiplex PCR, a mixture combining 60 forward primers for TCR Vbeta segments and 13 reverse primers for TCR Jbeta segments was used. A multiplex PCR assay on genomic DNA amplified the CDR3 region of rearranged TCR beta genes. Amplified TCR beta libraries were sequenced as 87-base-pair reads on the Illumina HiSeq System. The paper's data handling went like this. In a later analysis, approximately 74 million unique TCR beta chains were counted across the 666 repertoires, and around 10 million of these chains were shared by at least two donors. To remove PCR and sequencing errors, raw reads were error-corrected and collapsed into unique sequences using a nearest-neighbor algorithm that merged closely related sequences. CDR3 sequences were aligned to IMGT reference sequences to assign V, D and J gene segments. For a sequence to be retained, at least a six-nucleotide match to both a V gene segment and a J gene segment was required. Rearrangements were classified as productive when the CDR3 lacked stop codons and remained in frame with V and J, and all other rearrangements were classified as non-productive. Following IMGT convention, CDR3 was defined as the stretch from the second conserved V-encoded cysteine up to the conserved J-encoded phenylalanine. The earlier analysis of some 600 of the donors excluded sequences that lacked an unambiguous match to a single V gene segment. An earlier analysis of approximately 590 of the donors called V segments functional above 56.7% productive rearrangements and segregating when the between-donor standard deviation exceeded 5%. A statistical classification framework was developed to diagnose cytomegalovirus status using the catalog of TCR beta chain sequences. V and J gene assignment, in a later analysis, came from comparing TCR nucleotide sequences with IMGT/GENE-DB human TR gene sequences. Using the TCRdist pipeline, a later analysis assigned CDR3 sequences along with most-parsimonious VDJ recombination scenarios. In a later analysis, each TCR beta chain was defined by its CDR3 amino acid sequence together with its V-gene family, and reads lacking a unique V-gene family were excluded. To address suspected cross-contamination and a sequencing artifact, a later analysis removed under 600 highly shared, low-generation-probability nucleotide sequences. A later analysis calculated a clonal expansion index for each public chain from normalized within-repertoire ranks of inferred template counts. A later analysis computed generation probabilities with a VDJ recombination model fitted to out-of-frame rearrangements, and checked the results against IGoR. Hypergeometric tests were used in a later analysis to score TCR-TCR, TCR-HLA and TCR-CMV co-occurrence, with a repertoire-size bias correction applied to the TCR pairs. In a later analysis, false discovery rates were estimated by permuting HLA or CMV assignments 20 times. In a later analysis, co-occurring TCRs were grouped using DBSCAN, and TCRdist sequence similarity was added for clustering within HLA-allele-positive subsets. For co-occurrence clustering, repertoires with fewer than 30,000 or more than 120,000 public chains were excluded, along with roughly 5 repertoires with anomalous nucleotide sharing. TCRdb took this table from immuneACCESS and kept in-frame rearrangements with V and J called. Such tables lack part of the clones; where checked against another copy, unresolved V genes explain under half of the gap, and the rest is unexplained. Clone size and V and J calls were adopted from that table, with D and trimming inferred from the DNA. The sample table holds about 160,000 clones, of which over 70% were seen once. Approximately 3% of the sample is taken by the ten largest.

On this clone: Its antigen remains undetermined. Base qualities are not at hand, and no much larger clone is one base apart.

The cohort comprised under 700 healthy bone marrow donors. At the time of sampling, all cohort members were nominally healthy, though unrecorded immune exposures were likely present. The donor tested CMV seropositive, placing the donor among the 310 or so seropositive members of the cohort. Each donor provided a peripheral blood sample, and peripheral blood mononuclear cells were used for TCR beta sequencing. Genomic DNA was extracted from the blood cell samples with the Qiagen DNeasy Blood Extraction Kit. The origin of this receptor is a woman in her fifties or sixties in good health and CMV-seropositive. The chain couples TRBV5-1 to TRBJ2-3, with TRBD2 identical over 12 junction bases. Sequences were obtained from PBMCs. The CDR3 in this case is CASRLAGVPRDTQYF. The DNA sequence reads TGCGCCAGCCGACTAGCGGGGGTGCCAAGGGATACGCAGTATTTT.